This record looks at one TCR beta chain sequence and its context. Its antigen remains unidentified. This sample is drawn from a study of cytomegalovirus exposure and HLA in healthy donors. Study-wide findings and caveats: Some TCR beta chains (roughly 150 of them) were listed as cytomegalovirus-associated.

The PCR had 60 Vbeta and 13 Jbeta primers. Sequencing was performed with immunoSEQ multiplex PCR; in TCRdb, only in-frame clones are kept and a portion is missing. The sample has roughly 76,000 clones; the top ten hold roughly 2.4%. The V gene's germline CDR1 is LGHNA and CDR2 YSLEER. This CDR3 contains 16 residues. With V trimmed by 0 bases and J by 7 bases, 10 bases remained unmatched. The sample consisted of PBMCs. The genes are TRBV4-3 and TRBJ1-1, with 8 bases aligning to TRBD1. The source of this sequence is a female donor in good health and CMV-seropositive. For the CDR3, the DNA is TGCGCCAGCAGCCAAGATGGAGGGACAGGATGGGGTGAAGCTTTCTTT. It yields the protein CASSQDGGTGWGEAFF.